These 31 T cell receptor beta chains share one sample of origin, sequenced in a study of blood T cell repertoires in COVID-19. The data were produced by immunoSEQ multiplex PCR, yet TCRdb's version contains in-frame clones alone and is incomplete. The table includes 150,000 to 200,000 clones, about 80% detected once. The sequencing input was peripheral blood. These receptors were collected from a human donor with acute or convalescent COVID-19. The donor label of this sample is uncertain.

This rearrangement joins TRBV18 to TRBJ2-3; the match to TRBD2 covers 14 bases. J gave up 10 bases and V 2 bases, and 8 bases lay outside the gene matches. The germline gives CDR1 KGHSH, CDR2 LQKENI. The CDR3 loop spans 16 amino acids. CDR3: CASSPTSTSGGEAQYF. The DNA of the CDR3 is TGTGCCAGCTCACCAACCTCGACTAGCGGGGGGGAGGCGCAGTATTTT.

This sequence joins TRBV7-3 and TRBJ2-2; TRBD1 matches 8 bases. The CDR3 covers 14 residues. V trimming: 3 bases; J trimming: 4 bases; junction bases outside the gene matches: 1. Looked up from germline, CDR1 is SGHTA and CDR2 is FQGTGA. The CDR3 DNA reads TGTGCCAGCAGCTTCGGGACAGGCACCGGGGAGCTGTTTTTT. It yields the protein CASSFGTGTGELFF.

The V gene is TRBV5-1, the J gene TRBJ2-1, with 10 bases identical to TRBD2. The germline V gene has CDR1 SGHRS and CDR2 YFSETQ. V shed 0 bases and J 6 bases; nucleotides not matched to a gene: 3. The CDR3 has 15 residues. As DNA, the CDR3 is TGCGCCAGCAGCTTGGTGTCTAGCGGGAGCAATGAGCAGTTCTTC. Its translation is CASSLVSSGSNEQFF.

The gene calls are TRBV19 and TRBJ2-4; D perhaps matches TRBD2 (7 bases). This CDR3 contains 17 residues. Trimming shortened V by 5 bases and J by 0 bases, and 17 bases separated the two germline ends. CDR1 is LNHDA and CDR2 is SQIVND in the germline V gene (reference sequence). CDR3 DNA sequence: TGTGCCAGTAGTCTAAGCGCGGGGGCCTTAGCCAAAAACATTCAGTACTTC. Its protein is CASSLSAGALAKNIQYF.

The rearrangement joins TRBV3-1 (or the pseudogene TRBV3-2) to TRBJ1-4; tentative D call: TRBD1 (5 bases). This CDR3 has 15 residues. Germline V gene data show CDR1 as LGHDT and CDR2 as YNNKEL (reference sequence). Trimming left V 1 base short and J 8 bases short, with 14 bases between. In nucleotides, the CDR3 is TGTGCCAGCAGCCAAGTAAGGGGTCATGGGGAAAAACTGTTTTTT. Translated: CASSQVRGHGEKLFF.

The sample holds a few counts of this clone. The gene calls are TRBV2 and TRBJ2-7, with D tentatively TRBD1 (6 bases). Germline-derived CDR1 and CDR2 are SNHLY and FYNNEI. This CDR3 comprises 14 residues. Trimming removed 4 bases from V and 0 bases from J, with 10 bases in between. The CDR3: CASSADRFSYEQYF. DNA for the CDR3: TGTGCCAGCAGTGCCGACAGGTTCTCCTACGAGCAGTACTTC.

This clone was detected only a few times. This chain connects TRBV5-5 to TRBJ2-7; TRBD1 matches at 12 bases. Germline CDR1 is SGHKS and CDR2 is YYEKEE (reference sequence). V trimming: 5 bases; J trimming: 0 bases; junction bases outside the gene matches: 6. The CDR3 spans 16 residues. Here the CDR3 DNA reads TGTGCCAGCAGTGAGGGACAGGGGGCGTTCTCCTACGAGCAGTACTTC. It yields the protein CASSEGQGAFSYEQYF. The full variable domain, completed using reference TRBV5-5 and TRBJ2-7, is DAGVTQSPTHLIKTRGQQVTLRCSPISGHKSVSWYQQVLGQGPQFIFQYYEKEERGRGNFPDRFSARQFPNYSSELNVNALLLGDSALYLCASSEGQGAFSYEQYFGPGTRLTVT.

The V and J genes are TRBV11-2 and TRBJ2-1; TRBD2 matches 8 bases. With V trimmed by 8 bases and J by 9 bases, 15 bases remained unmatched. Germline CDR1 is SGHAT and CDR2 is FQNNGV. The CDR3 is 15 residues long. CDR3 residues: CASAVTSGRTIEQFF. The CDR3 region has the DNA TGTGCCAGCGCTGTGACCAGCGGGAGAACGATTGAGCAGTTCTTC.

The gene calls are TRBV27 and TRBJ2-1; 9 bases fit TRBD2. CDR3 length equals 15 residues. Unmatched junction bases numbered 4, after V lost 5 bases and J lost 2 bases. The germline V gene has CDR1 MNHEY and CDR2 SMNVEV (reference sequence). As DNA, the CDR3 is TGTGCCAGCAGTCCCCAGCGGGGGGCCTACAATGAGCAGTTCTTC. Protein sequence: CASSPQRGAYNEQFF.

The rearrangement links TRBV4-2 to TRBJ2-1, with TRBD2 as a possible D gene (6 bases). The CDR3 totals 13 residues. Germline V lookup: CDR1 LGHNA, CDR2 YNFKEQ. The V gene lost 0 bases and the J gene lost 7 bases, with 7 bases spanning the gap. CDR3 protein: CASSQELANEQFF. CDR3 DNA: TGTGCCAGCAGCCAAGAACTAGCAAATGAGCAGTTCTTC.

This rearrangement joins TRBV28 to TRBJ2-7; 10 nucleotides agree with TRBD2. The V gene's germline CDR1 is MDHEN and CDR2 SYDVKM. This CDR3 comprises 13 residues. After removal of 7 bases from V and 7 bases from J, the junction contained 7 bases not matched to a gene. CDR3 sequence (DNA): TGTGCCAGCATCCTAGCGGGAGAAAGTGAGCAGTACTTC. It is translated as CASILAGESEQYF.

This rearrangement joins TRBV5-1 to TRBJ1-1; 7 nucleotides agree with TRBD1. This CDR3 spans 15 amino acids. J lost 6 bases, V lost 0 bases, and 8 bases had no gene match. Germline CDR1 is SGHRS and CDR2 is YFSETQ. The DNA for the CDR3 is TGCGCCAGCAGCTTGGGACAGGGCTTAATATCTGAAGCTTTCTTT. Its translation is CASSLGQGLISEAFF.

The chain employs TRBV6-5 and TRBJ1-6; 7 nucleotides line up with TRBD1. CDR3 length: 13 amino acids. Trimming took 5 bases from V and 7 from J; bases not matched to a gene: 2. Germline CDR1 MNHEY, CDR2 SVGAGI. The CDR3 loop is CASSPGQNSPLHF. For the CDR3, the DNA is TGTGCCAGCAGTCCGGGACAGAATTCACCCCTCCACTTT.

The chain's CDR3 is CSARASLTEAFF. The CDR3 bases are TGCAGCGCTAGAGCTTCCCTTACTGAAGCTTTCTTT. The chain combines TRBV29-1 with TRBJ1-1; D ambiguous. The CDR3 consists of 12 residues. Per the germline V gene, CDR1 is SQVTM and CDR2 is ANQGSEA. V lost 7 bases and J lost 5, with 14 bases in between.

This chain connects TRBV2 to TRBJ2-7; 8 positions agree with TRBD1. The CDR3 totals 14 residues. Trimming at V came to 4 bases and at J to 4 bases, leaving 6 bases not matched to a gene. From germline, CDR1 is SNHLY and CDR2 FYNNEI. The CDR3 DNA is TGTGCCAGCAGTGGCAGGGGGCTCCTTTACGAGCAGTACTTC. Protein: CASSGRGLLYEQYF.

CDR3 sequence (DNA): TGTGCCAGCAGGCTTACTAGCGGGAGGTCCTACGAGCAGTACTTC. Residues: CASRLTSGRSYEQYF. The V and J genes are TRBV14 and TRBJ2-7; 12 bases agree with TRBD2. The V gene end was trimmed by 6 bases and the J gene end by 1 base; junction bases not matched to a gene: 4. Per germline, CDR1 SGHDN and CDR2 FVKESK. The CDR3 is made up of 15 amino acids.

The V and J genes are TRBV13 and TRBJ2-2, with 15 bases aligning to TRBD2. The CDR3 consists of 17 residues. In germline, CDR1 is PRHDT, CDR2 FYEKMQ (reference sequence). The J segment lost 9 bases and the V segment lost 3 bases, leaving 8 bases of the junction unmatched. The CDR3 DNA is TGTGCCAGCAGCTTCCAACGGACTAGCGGGGGGGCCAGGGAGCTGTTTTTT. This sequence encodes CASSFQRTSGGARELFF.

In DNA, the CDR3 is TGTGCCAGCAGCTTACCGGGACTCCGCACAGATACGCAGTATTTT. It specifies CASSLPGLRTDTQYF. This chain uses TRBV7-6 with TRBJ2-3; weak D call: TRBD2 (6 bases). Germline V CDR1 and CDR2: SGHVS, FNYEAQ. The V and J ends lost 2 bases and 1 base respectively, with 10 bases between them. CDR3 size: 15 residues.

This clone is a singleton in its sample. Other DNA sequences in this sample translate to the same CDR3. The chain recombines TRBV5-1 with TRBJ2-1; TRBD2 aligns across 10 bases. Germline CDR1 reads SGHRS; CDR2 reads YFSETQ. The V segment lost 0 bases and the J segment 8 bases; nucleotides outside the gene matches: 8. This CDR3 is built from 16 residues. CDR3 sequence reads: CASSLAAAGGPDEQFF. CDR3 bases: TGCGCCAGCAGCTTGGCCGCAGCGGGGGGGCCCGATGAGCAGTTCTTC.

This clone occurred once. This rearrangement joins TRBV9 to TRBJ2-1; TRBD2 matches 10 bases. Germline V CDR1 and CDR2: SGDLS, YYNGEE. Germline trimming cut 4 bases from V and 0 bases from J; bases unmatched to any gene: 7. CDR3 length equals 17 residues. The CDR3 coding sequence is TGTGCCAGCAGCCCGAGGGCTAGCGGGAGCTCCTACAATGAGCAGTTCTTC. It codes for CASSPRASGSSYNEQFF.

This clone came up once. The chain employs TRBV5-6 and TRBJ1-2, with D possibly TRBD1 on 6 matching bases. Between the trimmed V and J ends, which lost 1 base and 5 bases, there was a span of 21 bases. The germline V gene encodes CDR1 SGHDT and CDR2 YYEEEE. The CDR3 is 17 amino acids. The CDR3 region has the DNA TGTGCCAGCAGCTTGAACCCTGACAGGCCCCTGGGATATGGCTACACCTTC. It yields the protein CASSLNPDRPLGYGYTF.

Only one count was recorded for this clone. The rearrangement joins TRBV6-1 to TRBJ2-7; 13 bases align to TRBD2. The CDR3 totals 16 residues. The germline gives CDR1 MNHNS, CDR2 SASEGT. With V trimmed by 4 bases and J by 2 bases, 5 bases remained unmatched. The CDR3 sequence: CASSVELAGGPYEQYF. In nucleotides, the CDR3 is TGTGCCAGCAGTGTCGAACTAGCGGGGGGGCCCTACGAGCAGTACTTC.

V and J are TRBV5-8 and TRBJ2-3; a weak D match, TRBD2 (6 bases). The CDR3 sequence is 16 residues long. Trimming left V 2 bases short and J 4 bases short, with 17 bases between. The germline gives CDR1 SGHTS, CDR2 YDEGEE. The CDR3 DNA is TGTGCCAGCAGCTTCCGTATCGGGAGTGGCGCAGATACGCAGTATTTT. The encoded protein is CASSFRIGSGADTQYF.

This chain connects TRBV18 to TRBJ2-7; possibly TRBD1 for D (6 bases). The CDR3 loop spans 14 amino acids. The germline V gene has CDR1 KGHSH and CDR2 LQKENI. With 4 bases removed from V and 2 bases from J, the gap between germline ends came to 12 bases. CDR3 loop: CASSRSGATYEQYF. CDR3 DNA: TGTGCCAGCTCACGATCAGGGGCCACCTACGAGCAGTACTTC.

The chain links TRBV2 to TRBJ1-4; tentatively, D is TRBD1 (5 bases). The germline V gene has CDR1 SNHLY and CDR2 FYNNEI. Deletions cut 0 bases from V and 7 bases from J, with 15 bases between. The CDR3 covers 16 residues. The CDR3 region has the DNA TGTGCCAGCAGTGAAGCGGGGCCCAGAGTTGGTGAAAAACTGTTTTTT. Its translation: CASSEAGPRVGEKLFF.

This sequence joins TRBV7-6 and TRBJ1-3; D unclear. Trimming took 0 bases from V and 8 from J, leaving 5 bases between them. Germline V lookup: CDR1 SGHVS, CDR2 FNYEAQ. This CDR3 has 12 residues. For the CDR3, the DNA is TGTGCCAGCAGCTTAGCGGGAGACACCATATATTTT. Its translation: CASSLAGDTIYF.

V is TRBV7-3 and J is TRBJ2-1; no clear D. Germline loops: CDR1 SGHTA, CDR2 FQGTGA. V was shortened by 4 bases and J by 0 bases, with 13 bases between the two germline ends. CDR3 length equals 16 residues. This chain's CDR3 is CASSSLPSSSYNEQFF. The CDR3 DNA is TGTGCCAGCAGCTCACTCCCCTCGAGCTCCTACAATGAGCAGTTCTTC. Combining the CDR3 with reference TRBV7-3 and TRBJ2-1 gives the whole variable domain GAGVSQTPSNKVTEKGKYVELRCDPISGHTALYWYRQSLGQGPEFLIYFQGTGAADDSGLPNDRFFAVRPEGSVSTLKIQRTERGDSAVYLCASSSLPSSSYNEQFFGPGTRLTVL.

This chain connects TRBV19 to TRBJ1-2, with D perhaps TRBD1 (5 bases). Germline V gene sequence: CDR1 LNHDA, CDR2 SQIVND (reference sequence). The CDR3 runs to 14 residues. The V end was cut by 5 bases, the J end by 4 bases, with 14 bases between. The CDR3 nucleotides read TGTGCCAGTAGTCCCCAGGGCGTCGGCTATGGCTACACCTTC. It yields the protein CASSPQGVGYGYTF.

The rearrangement links TRBV6-6 to TRBJ1-5; 8 nucleotides line up with TRBD1. The V gene end was trimmed by 7 bases and the J gene end by 2 bases; junction bases not matched to a gene: 7. In germline, CDR1 is MNHNY, CDR2 SVGAGI (reference sequence). The CDR3 consists of 15 residues. The CDR3: CASTQDRVGNQPQHF. CDR3 DNA: TGTGCCAGCACCCAGGACAGGGTTGGCAATCAGCCCCAGCATTTT.

The J gene is TRBJ1-1, the V gene TRBV2; possible D gene TRBD1, 5 bases. V shed 11 bases and J shed 1 base, with 8 bases lying between them. Germline V CDR1 and CDR2: SNHLY, FYNNEI. The CDR3 has 11 amino acids. The CDR3: CAGGENTEAFF. In DNA form, the CDR3 reads TGTGCCGGGGGGGAGAACACTGAAGCTTTCTTT.

The chain couples TRBV2 to TRBJ1-5; D is possibly TRBD1 (5 bases). With 3 bases removed from V and 5 bases from J, the gap between germline ends came to 14 bases. This CDR3 comprises 15 residues. Germline V gene lookup returns CDR1 SNHLY and CDR2 FYNNEI. CDR3 sequence: CASSDREPLYQPQHF. The DNA of the CDR3 is TGTGCCAGCAGTGACAGGGAACCCCTTTATCAGCCCCAGCATTTT.